This T cell receptor beta chain is drawn from a study of T cell responses to AZD1222 COVID-19 vaccine. General observations from the study: The donors showed a predominance of white British ancestry and of females, with possible underestimation of clonal diversity. Spike-specific TCRs gained breadth and depth after people received two AZD1222 doses. CD4 TCRs linked to vaccination spanned spike, dominating at 160-218 and 743-854.

Sequenced by immunoSEQ multiplex PCR; TCRdb stores in-frame clones only, minus some. The sample holds around 95,000 clones, around nine tenths seen once. The CDR3 runs 16 residues. V was shortened by 0 bases and J by 0 bases, with 10 bases between the two germline ends. Germline CDR1 and CDR2: SGDLS and YYNGEE. Concerning this clone itself: Its antigen remains unknown.

The source of this sequence is an adult in good health. Sequences were derived from peripheral blood, sampled on day 0 of AZD1222 vaccination. This chain uses TRBV9 with TRBJ1-3; D gene ambiguous. The CDR3, as DNA: TGTGCCAGCAGCGTAGGCATAATAAGCTCTGGAAACACCATATATTTT. Translated, it gives CASSVGIISSGNTIYF.